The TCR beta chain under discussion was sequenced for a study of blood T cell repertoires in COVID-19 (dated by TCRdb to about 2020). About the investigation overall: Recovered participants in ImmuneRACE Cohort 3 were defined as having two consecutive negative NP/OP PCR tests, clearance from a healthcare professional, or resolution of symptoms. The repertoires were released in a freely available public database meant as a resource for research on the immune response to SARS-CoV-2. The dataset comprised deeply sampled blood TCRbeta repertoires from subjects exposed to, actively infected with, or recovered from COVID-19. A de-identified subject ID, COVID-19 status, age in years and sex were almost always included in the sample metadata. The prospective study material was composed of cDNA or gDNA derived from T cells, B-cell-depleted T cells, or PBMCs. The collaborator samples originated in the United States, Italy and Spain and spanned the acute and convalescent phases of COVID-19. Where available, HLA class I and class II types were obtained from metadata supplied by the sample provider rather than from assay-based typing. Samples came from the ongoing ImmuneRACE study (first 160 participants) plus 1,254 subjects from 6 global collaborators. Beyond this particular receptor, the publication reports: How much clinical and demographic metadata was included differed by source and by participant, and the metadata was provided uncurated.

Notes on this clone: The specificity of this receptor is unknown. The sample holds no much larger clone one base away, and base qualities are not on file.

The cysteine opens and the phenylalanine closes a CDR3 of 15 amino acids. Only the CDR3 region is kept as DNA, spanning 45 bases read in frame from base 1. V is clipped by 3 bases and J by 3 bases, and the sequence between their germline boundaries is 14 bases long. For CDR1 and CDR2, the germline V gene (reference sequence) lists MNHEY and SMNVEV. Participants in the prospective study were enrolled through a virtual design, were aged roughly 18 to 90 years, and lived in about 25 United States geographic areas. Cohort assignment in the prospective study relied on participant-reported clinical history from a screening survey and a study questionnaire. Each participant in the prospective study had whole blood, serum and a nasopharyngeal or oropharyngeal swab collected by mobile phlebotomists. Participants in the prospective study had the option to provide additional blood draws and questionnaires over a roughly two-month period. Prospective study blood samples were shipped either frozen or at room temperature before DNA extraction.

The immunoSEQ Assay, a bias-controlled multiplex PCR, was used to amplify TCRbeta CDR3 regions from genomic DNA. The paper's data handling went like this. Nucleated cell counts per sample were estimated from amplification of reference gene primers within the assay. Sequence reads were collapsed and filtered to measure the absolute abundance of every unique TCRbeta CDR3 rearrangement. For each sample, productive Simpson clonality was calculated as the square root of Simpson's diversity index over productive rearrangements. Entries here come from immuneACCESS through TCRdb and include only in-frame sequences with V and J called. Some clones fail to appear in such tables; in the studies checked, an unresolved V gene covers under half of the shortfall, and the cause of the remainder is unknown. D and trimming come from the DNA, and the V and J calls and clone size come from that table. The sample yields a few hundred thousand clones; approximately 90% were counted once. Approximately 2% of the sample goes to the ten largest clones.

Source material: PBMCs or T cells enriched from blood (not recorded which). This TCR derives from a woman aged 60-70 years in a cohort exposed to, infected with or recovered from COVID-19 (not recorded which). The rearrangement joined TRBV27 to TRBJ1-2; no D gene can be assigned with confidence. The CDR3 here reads CASSFIAADHYGYTF. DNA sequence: TGTGCCAGCAGTTTTATAGCGGCAGATCACTATGGCTACACCTTC.